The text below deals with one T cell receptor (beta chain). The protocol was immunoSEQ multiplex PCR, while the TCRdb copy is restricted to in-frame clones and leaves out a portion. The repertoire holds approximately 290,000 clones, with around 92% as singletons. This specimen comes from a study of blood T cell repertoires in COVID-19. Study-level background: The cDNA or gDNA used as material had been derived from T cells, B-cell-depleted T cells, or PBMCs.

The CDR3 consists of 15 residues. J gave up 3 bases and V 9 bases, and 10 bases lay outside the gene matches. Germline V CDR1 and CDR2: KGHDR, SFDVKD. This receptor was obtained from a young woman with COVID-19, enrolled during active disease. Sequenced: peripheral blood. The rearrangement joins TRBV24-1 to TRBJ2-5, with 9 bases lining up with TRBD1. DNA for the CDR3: TGTGCCACCGGAGAGGTAGGACAGGGGAAAGAGACCCAGTACTTC. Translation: CATGEVGQGKETQYF.